Listed here are 21 T cell receptor beta chains from one sample, sequenced in a study of T-cell memory formation after mild COVID-19. A single record per CDR3 protein comes from TCRdb applying MiXCR to the 5' RACE reads. Of 14,000 to 15,000 distinct CDR3 sequences listed, about 21% are singletons. What was sequenced was PBMCs or a T cell subset sorted from them (not recorded which). These receptors all stem from a man aged 18 to 35 who had mild COVID-19 (a few samples of this study predate the infection). Cell type and time point are not known.

V and J are TRBV27 and TRBJ2-3; D gene ambiguous. The V and J ends lost 3 bases and 0 bases respectively, with 13 bases between them. Germline V gene data show CDR1 as MNHEY and CDR2 as SMNVEV (reference sequence). CDR3 size: 16 residues. This chain's CDR3 is CASSFLGRTSTDTQYF. In DNA, the CDR3 is TGTGCCAGCAGTTTTTTAGGTAGAACTAGCACAGATACGCAGTATTTT.

This clonotype appeared a few times. The V gene is TRBV3-1, the J gene TRBJ2-5; TRBD1 is a possible D gene (5 bases). V gave up 5 bases and J gave up 5 bases, with 12 bases separating them. The germline V gene encodes CDR1 LGHDT and CDR2 YNNKEL (reference sequence). The CDR3 extends over 13 amino acids. The CDR3 DNA reads as TGTGCCAGCAGCTCCAGGGTTATGGAGACCCAGTACTTC. It specifies CASSSRVMETQYF.

The chain combines TRBV29-1 with TRBJ1-1; D remains ambiguous. The CDR3 runs to 12 residues. Germline-derived CDR1 and CDR2 are SQVTM and ANQGSEA. Trimming shortened V by 4 bases and J by 0 bases, and 6 bases separated the two germline ends. DNA of the CDR3: TGCAGCGTTGCCCACCTGAACACTGAAGCTTTCTTT. Protein sequence: CSVAHLNTEAFF.

In nucleotides, the CDR3 is TGCGCCAGCAGCCAATCGGGGAGCACAGATACGCAGTATTTT. It codes for CASSQSGSTDTQYF. V usage is TRBV4-3 and J usage is TRBJ2-3, with D tentatively TRBD2 (5 bases). Trimming pared 2 bases from V and 0 bases from J, leaving 6 bases between. The V gene's germline CDR1 is LGHNA and CDR2 YSLEER. CDR3 size: 14 residues.

This clonotype occurred many times. The V call is TRBV6-2 or TRBV6-3, the J call TRBJ2-5; the D call may be TRBD1 or TRBD2 (5 bases each). Trimming took off 5 bases at V and 2 bases at J, with 21 bases between the two ends. The CDR3 contains 17 residues. The germline V gene has CDR1 MNHEY and CDR2 SVGEGT. Here the CDR3 DNA reads TGTGCCAGCAGTCGCATGGGACCAACTAAATGGCAAGAGACCCAGTACTTC. This encodes CASSRMGPTKWQETQYF.

Only a few counts were recorded for this clonotype. The rearrangement uses TRBV28 and TRBJ2-7; D perhaps matches TRBD1 (6 bases). The CDR3 has 19 residues. Trimming removed 3 bases from V and 2 bases from J, with 26 bases in between. CDR1 and CDR2 from the germline V gene are MDHEN and SYDVKM. CDR3 region: CASSFFRNPEDRPTYEQYF. The CDR3 DNA reads as TGTGCCAGCAGTTTCTTTCGTAACCCCGAAGACAGGCCTACCTACGAGCAGTACTTC.

This clonotype was seen repeatedly, ten times or more. The rearrangement joins TRBV20-1 to TRBJ1-2; no firm D call. With 5 bases removed from V and 4 bases from J, the gap between germline ends came to 20 bases. Germline V lookup: CDR1 DFQATT, CDR2 SNEGSKA (reference sequence). The CDR3 loop spans 15 amino acids. The CDR3 nucleotides are TGCAGTGCTGATGCGGACCCCTACCGAGGCTATGGCTACACCTTC. Translation: CSADADPYRGYGYTF.

In its sample, this clonotype was seen a few times. Just one base apart from a much larger clone, this may be a read error. The V gene is TRBV7-3, the J gene TRBJ2-1; perhaps TRBD2 as D (5 bases). The germline CDR1 and CDR2 sequences are SGHTA and FQGTGA. Trimming took off 0 bases at V and 8 bases at J, with 8 bases between the two ends. The CDR3 length is 13 residues. For the CDR3, the DNA is TGTGCCAGCAGCTTAACATCCGGGGATGAGCAGTTCTTC. Its translation is CASSLTSGDEQFF.

At least ten counts were recorded for this clonotype. CDR3 loop: CASSWGLAGAETQYF. The CDR3 bases are TGTGCCAGCAGCTGGGGACTAGCGGGGGCGGAGACCCAGTACTTC. The chain carries TRBV7-2 and TRBJ2-5; TRBD2 agrees at 14 bases. CDR3 length: 15 amino acids. Germline lookup yields CDR1 SGHTA and CDR2 FQGNSA. V lost 4 bases, J lost 5 bases, and 3 bases stayed unmatched.

This chain links TRBV6-5 with TRBJ1-4; D perhaps matches TRBD1 (6 bases). Per the germline V gene, CDR1 is MNHEY and CDR2 is SVGAGI. Trimming pared 2 bases from V and 6 bases from J, leaving 13 bases between. This CDR3 is 15 amino acids long. The CDR3, as DNA: TGTGCCAGCAGTTACGTAGGCGAGGGGGATGAAAAACTGTTTTTT. Translating it yields CASSYVGEGDEKLFF.

This clonotype was observed at least ten times. The chain couples TRBV27 to TRBJ1-2, with D possibly being TRBD1 (5 bases). Between the trimmed V and J ends, which lost 4 bases and 8 bases, there was a span of 17 bases. Germline CDR1 and CDR2: MNHEY and SMNVEV (reference sequence). There are 14 residues in the CDR3. The CDR3: CASSSDSEVGGYTF. The DNA of the CDR3 is TGTGCCAGCAGTTCAGACAGCGAGGTCGGGGGCTACACCTTC.

The chain combines TRBV4-1 with TRBJ2-1; 7 bases align to TRBD2. The CDR3 loop spans 15 amino acids. Germline V gives CDR1 MGHRA, CDR2 YSYEKL. The trim removed 1 base at V and 0 bases at J, leaving 0 bases unmatched. In nucleotides, the CDR3 is TGCGCCAGCAGCCAAGCGGGGGGCTCCTACAATGAGCAGTTCTTC. This translates into CASSQAGGSYNEQFF.

The sample holds many counts of this clonotype. V gene TRBV18 combines with J gene TRBJ2-3, with 12 bases lining up with TRBD1. Germline lookup yields CDR1 KGHSH and CDR2 LQKENI. The CDR3 loop spans 19 amino acids. After removal of 0 bases from V and 0 bases from J, the junction contained 7 bases not matched to a gene. CDR3 in DNA: TGTGCCAGCTCACCACCGGGACAGGGGGCCTCCCTCAGCACAGATACGCAGTATTTT. It is translated as CASSPPGQGASLSTDTQYF.

This clonotype was seen repeatedly, ten times or more. The chain joins TRBV25-1 to TRBJ2-7; 7 nucleotides match TRBD2. V lost 2 bases, J lost 0 bases, and 10 bases stayed unmatched. Germline V gene data show CDR1 as MGHDK and CDR2 as SYGVNS. The CDR3 length is 17 residues. CDR3 DNA sequence: TGTGCCAGCAGTGAAATCGGCGGGGGTATAAGCTCCTACGAGCAGTACTTC. This translates into CASSEIGGGISSYEQYF.

This clonotype was observed many times. The rearrangement links TRBV4-3 to TRBJ1-2; the match to TRBD1 covers 8 bases. The germline V gene has CDR1 LGHNA and CDR2 YSLEER. The CDR3 runs to 15 residues. With V trimmed by 2 bases and J by 1 base, 3 bases remained unmatched. DNA for the CDR3: TGCGCCAGCAGCCAAAAGACAGGGGATAACTATGGCTACACCTTC. Encoded protein: CASSQKTGDNYGYTF.

This clonotype has at least ten counts. The chain links TRBV19 to TRBJ2-3; D unresolved. Germline CDR1 LNHDA, CDR2 SQIVND (reference sequence). V gave up 3 bases and J gave up 4 bases, with 11 bases separating them. The CDR3 contains 14 residues. CDR3 DNA sequence: TGTGCCAGTAGTATTACTCCCAGGTCAGATACGCAGTATTTT. Amino acid sequence: CASSITPRSDTQYF.

This clonotype was seen more than once but under ten times. The rearrangement joins TRBV18 to TRBJ2-3, with D uncertain. The germline V and J ends were trimmed by 0 bases and 5 bases, with 6 bases remaining between them. The CDR3 runs 13 residues. Germline assignment: CDR1 KGHSH and CDR2 LQKENI. The CDR3 sequence is CASSPPVVDTQYF. The CDR3 nucleotides read TGTGCCAGCTCACCACCGGTGGTAGATACGCAGTATTTT.

This clonotype was found many times. The DNA of the CDR3 is TGCGCCAGCAGCTTAGAAAATAACAATGAGCAGTTCTTC. It translates to CASSLENNNEQFF. The chain couples TRBV5-1 to TRBJ2-1, with no clear D. This CDR3 has 13 amino acids. With 2 bases removed from V and 5 bases from J, the gap between germline ends came to 8 bases. Germline V gene lookup returns CDR1 SGHRS and CDR2 YFSETQ.

Judged by abundance, this clonotype is hyperexpanded. V usage is TRBV5-6 and J usage is TRBJ2-1; 7 nucleotides line up with TRBD1. Losses at the gene ends were 4 bases for V and 5 bases for J; bases not matched to a gene: 6. The CDR3 extends over 14 amino acids. The germline gives CDR1 SGHDT, CDR2 YYEEEE. The CDR3 protein is CASSPPGQHNEQFF. CDR3 DNA sequence: TGTGCCAGCAGCCCGCCGGGACAGCACAATGAGCAGTTCTTC.

Many counts were recorded for this clonotype. The rearrangement joins TRBV12-3 or TRBV12-4 to TRBJ1-5; 7 nucleotides match TRBD1. The J segment lost 0 bases and the V segment lost 6 bases, leaving 5 bases of the junction unmatched. The CDR3 runs 15 residues. CDR3 sequence: CASSSTGYSNQPQHF. For the CDR3, the DNA is TGTGCCAGCAGCTCGACAGGGTATAGCAATCAGCCCCAGCATTTT.

The V and J genes are TRBV3-1 and TRBJ1-6, with 8 bases that match TRBD1. Unmatched junction bases numbered 6, after V lost 2 bases and J lost 3 bases. The CDR3 consists of 17 residues. In germline, CDR1 is LGHDT, CDR2 YNNKEL (reference sequence). The CDR3 sequence is CASSQTMTGVYNSPLHF. The CDR3 DNA follows: TGTGCCAGCAGCCAAACCATGACAGGGGTCTATAATTCACCCCTCCACTTT.